These 25 T cell receptor beta chains were sequenced from one sample in a study of tumor-infiltrating lymphocytes in primary liver carcinoma. TCR beta cDNA was reverse-transcribed from approximately 0.45 ug of total RNA. The reaction used a constant-region primer and ProtoScript II reverse transcriptase. Three nested multiplex PCR rounds, a slightly modified ARM-PCR, produced the libraries for TCR beta. The first two PCR rounds, around 11 cycles each, used TRBV1-TRBV30 forward primers and a C-beta reverse primer. A single record per CDR3 protein comes from TCRdb applying MiXCR to the multiplex PCR reads. This table holds about 330,000 distinct CDR3 sequences, less than 75% found once. Germline DNA was also extracted, and blood RNA derived from unsorted whole blood. Material for sequencing was peripheral blood. Receptors originate from a middle-aged man with primary liver carcinoma and hepatitis B virus infection.

With respect to this clonotype: It may be a read error: a sequence one base away is much more abundant. This chain uses TRBV6-2 or TRBV6-3 with TRBJ1-2; no definite D call. The CDR3 consists of 15 residues. The germline V gene has CDR1 MNHEY and CDR2 SVGEGT. CDR3 sequence (DNA): TGTGCCAGCAGCTCCCCTCCGGGTGCTAACTATAGCTACACCTTC. It specifies CASSSPPGANYSYTF.

To note about this clonotype: The junction departs from germline at one end; a sequencing error may be responsible. The chain has TRBV6-6 and TRBJ2-5; unclear D gene. The CDR3 is made up of 12 amino acids. Germline V CDR1 and CDR2: MNHNY, SVGAGI (reference sequence). The DNA for the CDR3 is TGTTCCAGCAGGCTAGGAGAAGAGACCCAGTACTTC. Translated, it gives CSSRLGEETQYF.

This clonotype was observed at least ten times. The chain links TRBV10-3 to TRBJ2-3, with 10 bases identical to TRBD2. The CDR3 sequence is 14 residues long. Germline CDR1 reads ENHRY; CDR2 reads SYGVKD. Losses at the gene ends were 9 bases for V and 4 bases for J; bases not matched to a gene: 7. The CDR3 loop is CAIKREGLADTQYF. The CDR3 coding sequence is TGTGCCATAAAGCGGGAGGGCCTGGCAGATACGCAGTATTTT.

With respect to this clonotype: Its ends do not fully match the called genes, so a read error is possible. V is TRBV10-3 and J is TRBJ1-5; 10 nucleotides agree with TRBD1. CDR1 is ENHRY, CDR2 SYGVKD, per germline. This CDR3 comprises 13 residues. CDR3: CAISWDRGQPHHF. CDR3 DNA sequence: TGTGCCATCAGCTGGGACAGGGGCCAGCCCCATCATTTT.

V and J are TRBV11-2 and TRBJ1-1; 7 bases match TRBD1. CDR3 size: 15 residues. Germline CDR1 SGHAT, CDR2 FQNNGV. Trimming at V came to 1 base and at J to 7 bases, leaving 9 bases not matched to a gene. DNA of the CDR3: TGTGCCAGCAGCTTAGGTGGACAGGCTAGCAGTGAAGCTTTCTTT. Protein: CASSLGGQASSEAFF.

With regard to this clonotype: One base away lies a much larger clone, so this may be a sequencing read error. Here the CDR3 omits its conserved ending phenylalanine or tryptophan, so a read error is the likely source. The CDR3 DNA reads TGCGCCAGCTCCAGGGGGCGCGGCTCCTACAATGAGCAGTTCTTA. Encoded protein: CASSRGRGSYNEQFL. The gene calls are TRBV4-1 and TRBJ2-1, with 8 bases that match TRBD1. Germline lookup yields CDR1 MGHRA and CDR2 YSYEKL. Trimming at V came to 8 bases and at J to 0 bases, leaving 6 bases not matched to a gene. This CDR3 has 15 residues.

The count of this clonotype is one. The junction differs from germline at one of its ends, possibly a read error. V usage is TRBV4-3 and J usage is TRBJ2-1; possible D gene TRBD2, 5 bases. The germline CDR1 and CDR2 sequences are LGHNA and YSLEER. This CDR3 has 15 residues. Here the CDR3 DNA reads TGCGCCAGCAGACAAGGCGGCGACTATTACAATGAGCAGTTCTTC. It codes for CASRQGGDYYNEQFF.

The chain has TRBV5-4 and TRBJ2-3, with D perhaps TRBD1 (5 bases). The CDR3 covers 18 residues. V lost 4 bases and J lost 6, with 27 bases in between. The V gene's germline CDR1 is SGHNT and CDR2 YYREEE (reference sequence). CDR3 protein: CASSPCLSRGRGMDTQYF. CDR3 coding DNA: TGTGCCAGCAGCCCATGTTTGTCAAGGGGCCGTGGGATGGATACGCAGTATTTT. The whole variable domain, filled in from reference TRBV5-4 and TRBJ2-3, reads ETGVTQSPTHLIKTRGQQVTLRCSSQSGHNTVSWYQQALGQGPQFIFQYYREEENGRGNFPPRFSGLQFPNYSSELNVNALELDDSALYLCASSPCLSRGRGMDTQYFGPGTRLTVL.

Turning to this clonotype: One end of the junction fails to match germline, which may point to a read error. This chain uses TRBV7-9 with TRBJ2-7, with D possibly TRBD2 on 6 matching bases. Germline V lookup: CDR1 SEHNR, CDR2 FQNEAQ (reference sequence). CDR3 length: 15 residues. Here the CDR3 reads CTSSLVFGGAYEQYF. CDR3 sequence (DNA): TGTACCAGCAGCTTAGTTTTTGGAGGGGCCTACGAGCAGTACTTC. The whole variable domain, remainder taken from reference TRBV7-9 and TRBJ2-7, is DTGVSQNPRHKITKRGQNVTFRCDPISEHNRLYWYRQTLGQGPEFLTYFQNEAQLEKSRLLSDRFSAERPKGSFSTLEIQRTEQGDSAMYLCTSSLVFGGAYEQYFGPGTRLTVT.

At least ten counts were recorded for this clonotype. V and J are TRBV4-3 and TRBJ1-2; D is unresolved. The CDR3 spans 15 residues. Germline assignment: CDR1 LGHNA and CDR2 YSLEER. V lost 0 bases, J lost 11 bases, and 19 bases lay in between. Written as DNA, the CDR3 is TGCGCCAGCAGCCAAGAACGCGGATCATTGGCGGGGTACACCTTC. Its protein product is CASSQERGSLAGYTF.

This clonotype was seen just once. The junction departs from the called germline gene at one end, perhaps through a read error. V and J are TRBV12-3 or TRBV12-4 and TRBJ2-1; D is perhaps TRBD1 (6 bases). This CDR3 contains 16 residues. DNA for the CDR3: TGTGTCAGCAGTCAGGGGAACTTCTACTCCTACAATGAGCAGTTCTTC. Translated, it gives CVSSQGNFYSYNEQFF.

This clonotype has just one count. In this CDR3 the conserved last residue, phenylalanine or tryptophan, is missing, so a read error is likely. This rearrangement joins TRBV11-2 to TRBJ2-7; the D gene is possibly TRBD2 (7 bases). The CDR3 totals 14 residues. Germline values: CDR1 SGHAT, CDR2 FQNNGV. The chain's CDR3 is CASSWGGLTYEQYL. The CDR3 nucleotides read TGTGCTAGCAGTTGGGGGGGCCTTACCTACGAGCAGTACTTA.

Points on this clonotype: An end of the junction does not agree with germline; a read error may underlie this. V gene TRBV29-1 combines with J gene TRBJ2-1; TRBD1 matches 8 bases. The CDR3 contains 15 residues. CDR1 and CDR2 from the germline V gene are SQVTM and ANQGSEA. CDR3: CSVVRPGTGRHEQFF. The CDR3 DNA reads TGCAGCGTTGTTAGACCCGGGACAGGAAGGCATGAGCAATTCTTC.

This chain uses TRBV5-6 with TRBJ2-3, with 7 nucleotides matching TRBD1. Germline V gene lookup returns CDR1 SGHDT and CDR2 YYEEEE. The CDR3 covers 15 residues. J gave up 5 bases and V 2 bases, and 8 bases lay outside the gene matches. CDR3 in DNA: TGTGCCAGCAGCTTCCGGGACAGCCCCATAGATACGCAGTATTTT. Protein product: CASSFRDSPIDTQYF.

As for this clonotype: Since a much larger clone is just one base distant, this may be a read error. The CDR3 does not end in the conserved phenylalanine or tryptophan, so this is likely a read error. This chain connects TRBV4-1 to TRBJ1-5; D is unresolved. CDR3 length: 15 residues. Germline-derived CDR1 and CDR2 are MGHRA and YSYEKL. The V end lost 0 bases, the J end lost 4 bases, and 10 bases lay between the germline ends. CDR3 protein: CASSQEAMTNQPQHS. CDR3 nucleotide sequence: TGCGCCAGCAGCCAAGAAGCTATGACTAATCAGCCCCAGCATTCT.

This clonotype was counted many times. The rearrangement joins TRBV12-3 or TRBV12-4 to TRBJ2-1, with 15 positions matching TRBD2. The CDR3 is 14 residues long. V shed 7 bases and J 12 bases; nucleotides not matched to a gene: 7. CDR3 in amino acids: CASTLGLAGGGQFF. DNA for the CDR3: TGTGCCAGCACATTGGGACTAGCGGGAGGAGGGCAGTTCTTC.

This clonotype has just a few counts. With a much larger clone just one base away, this may be a read error. This chain connects TRBV5-6 to TRBJ2-7, with D possibly being TRBD1 (6 bases). This CDR3 spans 17 amino acids. Trimming took off 4 bases at V and 0 bases at J, with 20 bases between the two ends. Looked up from germline, CDR1 is SGHDT and CDR2 is YYEEEE. In DNA form, the CDR3 reads TGTGCCAGCAGCGTGGGGGCTAGCAGGATTAGCTCCTACGAGCAGTACTTC. It specifies CASSVGASRISSYEQYF.

Comment on this clonotype: A much larger clone is a single base away; this may be a read error. This chain connects TRBV6-6 to TRBJ1-1, with D unresolved. V lost 1 base to trimming and J lost 0 bases, with 9 bases between them. The CDR3 consists of 15 residues. Per germline, CDR1 MNHNY and CDR2 SVGAGI (reference sequence). The CDR3, as DNA: TGTGCCAGCAGTTACTGCGAGAGAATGAACACTGAAGCTTTCTTT. Residues: CASSYCERMNTEAFF.

A word on this clonotype: A much larger clone sits a single nucleotide away, making a read error possible. The rearrangement uses TRBV30 and TRBJ2-1, with a tentative D call TRBD1 (6 bases). CDR3 length: 20 residues. With 6 bases removed from V and 12 bases from J, the gap between germline ends came to 42 bases. The germline V gene encodes CDR1 GTSNPN and CDR2 SVGIG (reference sequence). The CDR3 nucleotides are TGTGCCTGTAGTCCTACAGGGCTCAAACCCCCAAGGTCTCCCGTGATGGGGCAGTTCTTC. Translating gives CACSPTGLKPPRSPVMGQFF.

Note on this clonotype: Sequence at one end of the junction differs from germline and may be a read error. J is TRBJ2-7 and V is TRBV7-9; perhaps D is TRBD1 or TRBD2 (6 bases each). CDR3 length: 14 residues. Germline V CDR1 and CDR2: SEHNR, FQNEAQ (reference sequence). DNA for the CDR3: TGCGCCAGCAGCTTGGGGGGCCGACCCTACGAGCAGTACTTC. Its protein is CASSLGGRPYEQYF.

The sample holds a few counts of this clonotype. The chain couples TRBV28 to TRBJ2-6; 7 bases fit TRBD1. The trim removed 6 bases at V and 4 bases at J, leaving 6 bases unmatched. The CDR3 length is 15 residues. Per germline, CDR1 MDHEN and CDR2 SYDVKM. The CDR3 spells CASRRQGAGANVLTF. CDR3 DNA sequence: TGTGCCAGCAGGCGACAGGGTGCAGGGGCCAACGTCCTGACTTTC.

The chain combines TRBV11-2 with TRBJ1-1; D gene uncertain. Germline CDR1 reads SGHAT; CDR2 reads FQNNGV. The CDR3 length is 16 residues. The V end lost 1 base, the J end lost 1 base, and 13 bases lay between the germline ends. The CDR3 DNA reads TGTGCCAGCAGCTTAGTCCAGGTGCCTAAGAACACTGAAGCTTTCTTT. Amino acid sequence: CASSLVQVPKNTEAFF.

In the case of this clonotype: A much larger clone differs from this one at a single base, so this may be a read error. The chain carries TRBV6-1 and TRBJ1-1, with D possibly being TRBD1 (5 bases). Germline V gene lookup returns CDR1 MNHNS and CDR2 SASEGT. CDR3 size: 13 residues. The V gene lost 7 bases and the J gene lost 5 bases, with 14 bases spanning the gap. The chain's CDR3 is CASNAGGRTEAFF. As DNA, the CDR3 is TGTGCCAGCAATGCCGGGGGAAGAACTGAAGCTTTCTTT.

This clonotype was counted many times. The chain combines TRBV4-3 with TRBJ2-7, with TRBD1 matching 9 bases. The CDR3 runs 17 residues. Unmatched junction bases numbered 9, after V lost 3 bases and J lost 0 bases. Per the germline V gene, CDR1 is LGHNA and CDR2 is YSLEER. The CDR3 loop reads CASSHGTGTGPSYEQYF. As DNA, the CDR3 is TGCGCCAGCAGCCACGGAACCGGGACAGGGCCCTCCTACGAGCAGTACTTC.

At least ten counts were recorded for this clonotype. The chain joins TRBV12-3 or TRBV12-4 to TRBJ1-4; D possibly corresponds to TRBD1 (6 bases). The CDR3 spans 15 residues. Trimming removed 2 bases from V and 8 bases from J, with 15 bases in between. CDR3 in DNA: TGTGCCAGCAGTTTATTCGGGAGCACAGGGGAAAAACTGTTTTTT. It specifies CASSLFGSTGEKLFF.